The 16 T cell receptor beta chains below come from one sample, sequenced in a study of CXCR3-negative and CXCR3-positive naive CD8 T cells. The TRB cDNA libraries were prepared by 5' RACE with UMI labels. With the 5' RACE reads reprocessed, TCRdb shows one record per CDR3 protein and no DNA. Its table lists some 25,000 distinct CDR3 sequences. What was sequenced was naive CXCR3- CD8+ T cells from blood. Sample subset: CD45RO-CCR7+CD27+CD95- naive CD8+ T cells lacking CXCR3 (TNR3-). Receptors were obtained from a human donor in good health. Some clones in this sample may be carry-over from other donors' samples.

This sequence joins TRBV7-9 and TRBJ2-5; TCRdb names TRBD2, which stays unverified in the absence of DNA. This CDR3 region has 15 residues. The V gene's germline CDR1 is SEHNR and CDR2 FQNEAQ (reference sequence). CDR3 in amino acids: CASSSLDSYQETQYF. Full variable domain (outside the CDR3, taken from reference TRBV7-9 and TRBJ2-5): DTGVSQNPRHKITKRGQNVTFRCDPISEHNRLYWYRQTLGQGPEFLTYFQNEAQLEKSRLLSDRFSAERPKGSFSTLEIQRTEQGDSAMYLCASSSLDSYQETQYFGPGTRLLVL.

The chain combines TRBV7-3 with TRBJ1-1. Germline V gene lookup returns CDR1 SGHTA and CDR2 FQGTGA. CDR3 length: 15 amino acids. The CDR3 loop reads CASSQGLGGPTEAFF.

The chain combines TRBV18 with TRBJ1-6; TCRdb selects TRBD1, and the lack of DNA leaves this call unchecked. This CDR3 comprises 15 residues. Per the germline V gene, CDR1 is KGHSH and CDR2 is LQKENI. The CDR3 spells CASSPWGAYNSPLHF.

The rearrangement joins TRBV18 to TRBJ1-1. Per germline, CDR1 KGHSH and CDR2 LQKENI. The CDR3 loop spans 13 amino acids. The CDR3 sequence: CASSTIRAPEAFF.

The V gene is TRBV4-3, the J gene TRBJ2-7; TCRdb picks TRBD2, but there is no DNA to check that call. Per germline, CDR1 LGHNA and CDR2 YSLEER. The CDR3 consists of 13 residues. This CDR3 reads CASSQDGGYEQYF.

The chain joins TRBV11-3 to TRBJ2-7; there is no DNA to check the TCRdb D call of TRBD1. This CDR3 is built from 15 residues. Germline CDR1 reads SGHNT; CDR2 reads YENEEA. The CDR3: CASSNGDTPRYEQYF.

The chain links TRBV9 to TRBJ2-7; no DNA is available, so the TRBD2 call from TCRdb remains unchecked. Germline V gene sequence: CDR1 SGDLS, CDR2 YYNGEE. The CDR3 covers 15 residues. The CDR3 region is CASSPRGAAGNEQYF.

The CDR3: CASSFAGNYEQYF. This chain joins TRBV5-1 and TRBJ2-7. This CDR3 is 13 amino acids long. Germline V gene lookup returns CDR1 SGHRS and CDR2 YFSETQ.

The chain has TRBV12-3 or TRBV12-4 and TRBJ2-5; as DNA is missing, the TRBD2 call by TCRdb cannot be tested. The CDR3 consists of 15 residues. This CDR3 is CASSGDPGGKETQYF.

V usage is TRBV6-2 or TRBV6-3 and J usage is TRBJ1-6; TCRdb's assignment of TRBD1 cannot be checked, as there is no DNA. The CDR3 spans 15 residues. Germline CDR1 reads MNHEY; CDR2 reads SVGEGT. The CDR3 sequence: CASTHGQGVNSPLHF.

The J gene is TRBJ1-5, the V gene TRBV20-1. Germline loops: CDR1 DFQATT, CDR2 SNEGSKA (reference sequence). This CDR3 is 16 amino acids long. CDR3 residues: CSARASEGGDYQPQHF.

CDR3 region: CASSLGGGGTGELFF. The V call is TRBV12-3 or TRBV12-4, the J call TRBJ2-2; TCRdb selects TRBD2, and the lack of DNA leaves this call unchecked. The CDR3 contains 15 residues.

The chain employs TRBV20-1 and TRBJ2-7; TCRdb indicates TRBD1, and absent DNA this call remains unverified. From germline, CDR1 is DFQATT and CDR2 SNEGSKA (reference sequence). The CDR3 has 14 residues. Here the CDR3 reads CSAQTTGASYEQYF.

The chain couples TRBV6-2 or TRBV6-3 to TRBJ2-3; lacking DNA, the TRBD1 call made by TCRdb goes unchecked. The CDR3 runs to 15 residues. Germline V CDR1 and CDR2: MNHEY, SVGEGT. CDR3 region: CASSYSRGEADTQYF.

CDR3 in amino acids: CASSYGRNLPFYEQYF. V and J are TRBV6-8 and TRBJ2-7. Germline assignment: CDR1 MNHGY and CDR2 SAAAGT. The CDR3 has 16 residues.

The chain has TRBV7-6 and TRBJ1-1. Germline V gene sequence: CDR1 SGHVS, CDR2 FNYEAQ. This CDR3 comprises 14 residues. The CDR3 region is CASSPTRENTEAFF.